This record concerns one TCR beta chain sequence. Other DNA sequences of this sample code for an identical CDR3. The CDR3 length is 13 residues. Trimming left V 0 bases short and J 1 base short, with 4 bases between. Germline V gene lookup returns CDR1 SGHRS and CDR2 YFSETQ. This table comes from immunoSEQ multiplex PCR, and its TCRdb copy is limited to in-frame clones, with some not included. The table includes 300,000 to 400,000 clones, less than 85% detected once. The data derive from a study of shared clonotypes between healthy human individuals. The sequence derives from a man aged 25-40 years in good health. The sample was memory CD4+ T cells sorted from blood. Stated subset: CD45RA-negative fraction. V gene TRBV5-1 combines with J gene TRBJ2-5; D unresolved. CDR3 loop: CASSLGSQETQYF. For the CDR3, the DNA is TGCGCCAGCAGCTTGGGCAGCCAAGAGACCCAGTACTTC. The full variable domain, its missing parts supplied by reference TRBV5-1 and TRBJ2-5, is KAGVTQTPRYLIKTRGQQVTLSCSPISGHRSVSWYQQTPGQGLQFLFEYFSETQRNKGNFPGRFSGRQFSNSRSEMNVSTLELGDSALYLCASSLGSQETQYFGPGTRLLVL.